This TCR beta chain was obtained from a study of cytotoxic CD8 clonotypes in ibrutinib-treated CLL. As for the study in general: Results showed some 24 partial and 2 complete responses; following median about 62 months, approximately 15 remained remitted, about 12 advanced. The samples contained over 250,000 productive templates on average. They also contained an average of about 91,000 productive rearrangements.

Trimming left V 4 bases short and J 7 bases short, with 12 bases between. Germline V lookup: CDR1 SGHRS, CDR2 YFSETQ. This CDR3 is 13 amino acids long. The planned depth of sequencing spanned 1 in 200,000 to 1 in 1 million T cells. Method: immunoSEQ multiplex PCR; TCRdb's copy keeps in-frame clones and lacks some. The sample includes 11,000 to 15,000 clones, under 65% of them seen just once. This clone was detected a few times. Library input was about 1.8 micrograms of DNA from cryopreserved PBMCs. The sample here was PBMCs, taken at an approximately 23-month disease-progression time point, from a patient treated with ibrutinib. The rearrangement links TRBV5-1 to TRBJ2-1, with D possibly being TRBD1 (6 bases). The clonotype was recovered from a human donor with chronic lymphocytic leukemia. The CDR3, as DNA: TGCGCCAGCAGCCCGAACAGGGAGAATGAGCAGTTCTTC. Protein product: CASSPNRENEQFF.